This T cell receptor (beta chain) was documented in a study of T cell repertoires in cytomegalovirus infection. Overall study context: Public TCR beta signatures were indicative of both CMV infection and a matching HLA type.

Each CDR3 protein gets one entry after TCRdb re-called the reads with MiXCR. The sample shows about 490,000 distinct CDR3 sequences, about 11% of them seen only once. Points on this clonotype: Its specificity is not known.

Whole-study findings and limits: Cumulative frequency of public TCR beta families picked out carriers of CMV plus the relevant HLA. HLA-C-restricted, CMV-specific TCR beta clonotypes were dominant ex vivo.

Trimming took 3 bases from V and 4 from J; bases not matched to a gene: 13. This CDR3 region has 17 residues. CDR1 and CDR2 (germline): KGHSH, LQKENI. V and J are TRBV18 and TRBJ1-1, with 8 bases lining up with TRBD1. What was sequenced was PBMCs. This clonotype was sampled from a human donor in good health (CMV status not recorded). Some clones in this sample may be carry-over from other donors' samples. The CDR3 loop reads CASSPLLPGQGGTEAFF. Here the CDR3 DNA reads TGTGCCAGCTCACCGCTGCTGCCCGGACAGGGTGGCACTGAAGCTTTCTTT. The variable domain in full, completed from reference TRBV18 and TRBJ1-1, reads NAGVMQNPRHLVRRRGQEARLRCSPMKGHSHVYWYRQLPEEGLKFMVYLQKENIIDESGMPKERFSAEFPKEGPSILRIQQVVRGDSAAYFCASSPLLPGQGGTEAFFGQGTRLTVV.